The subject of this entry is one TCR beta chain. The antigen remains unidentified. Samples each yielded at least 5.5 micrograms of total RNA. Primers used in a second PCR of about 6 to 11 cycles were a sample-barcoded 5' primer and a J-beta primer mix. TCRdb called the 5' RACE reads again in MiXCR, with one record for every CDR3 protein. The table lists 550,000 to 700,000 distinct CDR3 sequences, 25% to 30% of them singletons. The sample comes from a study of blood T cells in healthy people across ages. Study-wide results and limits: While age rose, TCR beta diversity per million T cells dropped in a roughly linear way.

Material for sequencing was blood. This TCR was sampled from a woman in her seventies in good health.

CDR3 bases: TGTGCCAGCAGCCCCGGCTGGGAAGGCTTAAATGAGCAGTTCTTC. Translating gives CASSPGWEGLNEQFF. The V call is TRBV11-1, the J call TRBJ2-1; D ambiguous. The ends were cut back, 5 bases at V and 7 bases at J, with 18 bases in the middle. This CDR3 is 15 amino acids long. From germline, CDR1 is SGHAT and CDR2 FQDESV (reference sequence).